Below, one T cell receptor beta chain is given with its context. The entry originates in a study of cytomegalovirus exposure and HLA in healthy donors. The ends were cut back, 4 bases at V and 3 bases at J, with 11 bases in the middle. The germline V gene encodes CDR1 SGDLS and CDR2 YYNGEE. The CDR3 is 13 amino acids. PCR primers comprised 60 Vbeta and 13 Jbeta primers. Generated by immunoSEQ multiplex PCR, the TCRdb table keeps only in-frame clones and is missing some. Of around 170,000 clones listed, approximately 84% were seen once; the top ten hold approximately 3.8%. The chain combines TRBV9 with TRBJ2-7, with D uncertain. Sequenced sample: PBMCs. The sequence came from a man aged 45-60 years in good health and CMV-seronegative. The CDR3 protein is CASSSPPYYEQYF. Here the CDR3 DNA reads TGTGCCAGCAGCTCTCCCCCCTACTACGAGCAGTACTTC.